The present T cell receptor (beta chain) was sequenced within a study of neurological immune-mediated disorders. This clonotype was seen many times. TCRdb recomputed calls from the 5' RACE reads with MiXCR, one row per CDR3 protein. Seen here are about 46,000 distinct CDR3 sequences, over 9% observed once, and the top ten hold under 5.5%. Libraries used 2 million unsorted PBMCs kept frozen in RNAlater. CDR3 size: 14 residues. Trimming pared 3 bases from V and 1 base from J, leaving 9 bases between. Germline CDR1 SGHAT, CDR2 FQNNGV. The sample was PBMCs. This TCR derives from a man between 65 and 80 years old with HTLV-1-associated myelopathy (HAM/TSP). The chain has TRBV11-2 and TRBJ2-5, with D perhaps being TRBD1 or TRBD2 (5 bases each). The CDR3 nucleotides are TGTGCCAGCAGCTTGGGACGGATCCAAGAGACCCAGTACTTC. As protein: CASSLGRIQETQYF.